The next 20 T cell receptor beta chains were all read from a single sample in a study of human T cells and chemical hapten exposure. Time point meaning: patch test 3, about 24 weeks after DPC sensitization. Treatment: therapeutic diphenylcyclopropenone sensitization with weekly scalp DPC. Sequencing started from total RNA isolated from unfractionated whole blood. TCRdb analysed the RACE reads with MiXCR anew, one entry per CDR3 protein. The sample yields about 39,000 distinct CDR3 sequences, roughly 13% seen once. Sequencing used whole blood, obtained in connection with sensitization to the hapten diphenylcyclopropenone (DPC). Every receptor here comes from a woman aged 40 to 49 with alopecia areata. Some clones in this sample may be carry-over from other donors' samples.

The rearrangement joins TRBV29-1 to TRBJ2-2; perhaps TRBD1 as D (5 bases). The CDR3 is made up of 13 amino acids. Trimming stripped 5 bases from V and 4 bases from J, with 11 bases between. The germline V gene encodes CDR1 SQVTM and CDR2 ANQGSEA. CDR3 nucleotides: TGCAGCGTTAAGACAGCGTTCACCGGGGAGCTGTTTTTT. Protein sequence: CSVKTAFTGELFF.

This clonotype was picked up many times. The chain combines TRBV27 with TRBJ1-2; D is possibly TRBD1 (6 bases). Germline V CDR1 and CDR2: MNHEY, SMNVEV (reference sequence). V gave up 5 bases and J gave up 5 bases, with 18 bases separating them. This CDR3 is 15 amino acids long. The chain's CDR3 is CASSASYRALYGYTF. The CDR3, as DNA: TGTGCCAGCAGTGCCTCTTACAGGGCTCTATATGGCTACACCTTC.

A few counts support this clonotype. The DNA for the CDR3 is TGCAGTGCTACGACCGGAGATACGCAGTATTTT. This codes for CSATTGDTQYF. The chain couples TRBV20-1 to TRBJ2-3; no definite D call. V gave up 4 bases and J gave up 5 bases, with 7 bases separating them. Germline values: CDR1 DFQATT, CDR2 SNEGSKA (reference sequence). This CDR3 contains 11 residues.

This clonotype was counted a few times. The chain employs TRBV4-1 and TRBJ2-5, with 8 bases matching TRBD1. V lost 3 bases to trimming and J lost 6 bases; unmatched junction nucleotides: 9. This CDR3 spans 15 amino acids. The germline V gene encodes CDR1 MGHRA and CDR2 YSYEKL. The CDR3 loop reads CASSHLDRGGKTQYF. The DNA for the CDR3 is TGCGCCAGCAGCCACCTTGACAGGGGAGGAAAGACCCAGTACTTC.

This clonotype was picked up a small number of times. The chain uses TRBV28 and TRBJ1-1; TRBD1 matches 7 bases. The trim removed 7 bases at V and 5 bases at J, leaving 7 bases unmatched. CDR3 length equals 13 residues. Per the germline V gene, CDR1 is MDHEN and CDR2 is SYDVKM. For the CDR3, the DNA is TGTGCCAGCATCGGGGCAGGGGGAACTGAAGCTTTCTTT. It specifies CASIGAGGTEAFF.

This chain joins TRBV4-3 and TRBJ2-3; 8 bases agree with TRBD1. Germline lookup yields CDR1 LGHNA and CDR2 YSLEER. The CDR3 spans 15 residues. With 4 bases clipped from V and 2 bases from J, the junction kept 5 bases outside the gene matches. CDR3 sequence reads: CASSPTGVVTDTQYF. As DNA, the CDR3 is TGCGCCAGCAGCCCGACAGGGGTTGTCACAGATACGCAGTATTTT.

This clonotype qualifies as medium-sized. The gene calls are TRBV18 and TRBJ2-5; D uncertain. CDR1 is KGHSH, CDR2 LQKENI, per germline. The CDR3 contains 11 residues. V was shortened by 5 bases and J by 2 bases, with 3 bases between the two germline ends. This CDR3 reads CASSAQETQYF. CDR3 sequence (DNA): TGTGCCAGCTCAGCACAAGAGACCCAGTACTTC.

V usage is TRBV6-5 and J usage is TRBJ2-6; D is perhaps TRBD2 (6 bases). Germline CDR1 is MNHEY and CDR2 is SVGAGI. V dropped 8 bases and J dropped 4 bases, with 6 bases sitting between them. The CDR3 extends over 12 amino acids. CDR3 protein: CASGGGANVLTF. The CDR3 nucleotides read TGTGCCAGCGGAGGGGGGGCCAACGTCCTGACTTTC.

This clonotype appeared a few times. This chain joins TRBV28 and TRBJ2-1, with D maybe TRBD2 (5 bases). The CDR3 loop spans 16 amino acids. Trimming pared 8 bases from V and 0 bases from J, leaving 17 bases between. From germline, CDR1 is MDHEN and CDR2 SYDVKM. The CDR3 DNA reads as TGTGCCAGCGTGGGCGCGGGCCGGAGCTCCTACAATGAGCAGTTCTTC. Amino acids: CASVGAGRSSYNEQFF.

In this sample, this clonotype turned up once. V gene TRBV5-1 combines with J gene TRBJ2-7, with D uncertain. Germline CDR1 is SGHRS and CDR2 is YFSETQ. Trimming removed 0 bases from V and 3 bases from J, with 7 bases in between. CDR3 length: 13 amino acids. This chain's CDR3 is CASSLGASYEQYF. As DNA, the CDR3 is TGCGCCAGCAGCTTGGGTGCCAGCTACGAGCAGTACTTC.

The sample holds many counts of this clonotype. The chain combines TRBV27 with TRBJ1-5; D might be TRBD1 (5 bases). The CDR3 contains 16 residues. V was trimmed by 8 bases and J by 0 bases, leaving 17 bases between them. Looked up from germline, CDR1 is MNHEY and CDR2 is SMNVEV (reference sequence). DNA for the CDR3: TGTGCCAGCGGGGGGAGTGGGGCCCATAGCAATCAGCCCCAGCATTTT. This encodes CASGGSGAHSNQPQHF.

This clonotype showed up just a few times. The CDR3 nucleotides are TGCAGTGCTAGGACAGGAGATACCTATGGCTACACCTTC. Protein product: CSARTGDTYGYTF. The rearrangement joins TRBV20-1 to TRBJ1-2, with D tentatively TRBD1 (6 bases). Between the trimmed V and J ends, which lost 3 bases and 4 bases, there was a span of 12 bases. The CDR3 consists of 13 residues. CDR1 is DFQATT, CDR2 SNEGSKA, per germline (reference sequence).

This clonotype came up many times. The chain links TRBV19 to TRBJ2-5; D is unclear. This CDR3 is built from 13 residues. Between the trimmed V and J ends, which lost 8 bases and 2 bases, there was a span of 12 bases. Germline V lookup: CDR1 LNHDA, CDR2 SQIVND (reference sequence). The CDR3 bases are TGTGCCAGTTCTAGGTCGACGCAAGAGACCCAGTACTTC. Its protein product is CASSRSTQETQYF.

This clonotype has ten or more counts. V gene TRBV27 combines with J gene TRBJ2-2; D perhaps matches TRBD2 (6 bases). There are 14 residues in the CDR3. V dropped 10 bases and J dropped 7 bases, with 19 bases sitting between them. CDR1 MNHEY and CDR2 SMNVEV come from the germline V gene (reference sequence). The CDR3 DNA reads TGTGCCACCGCCGGGACTCCTATCAGCGGGGAGCTGTTTTTT. The encoded protein is CATAGTPISGELFF.

The chain has TRBV2 and TRBJ1-4; a possible D gene is TRBD1 (5 bases). This CDR3 contains 15 residues. Per the germline V gene, CDR1 is SNHLY and CDR2 is FYNNEI. Trimming shortened V by 4 bases and J by 7 bases, and 16 bases separated the two germline ends. The CDR3 here is CASSGTRGRSEKLFF. The CDR3 DNA reads TGTGCCAGCAGTGGGACAAGGGGCCGGAGTGAAAAACTGTTTTTT.

This clonotype was seen many times. The gene calls are TRBV29-1 and TRBJ1-1; D perhaps matches TRBD1 (6 bases). Germline CDR1 SQVTM, CDR2 ANQGSEA. Trimming took 5 bases from V and 5 from J, leaving 18 bases between them. The CDR3 spans 14 residues. CDR3 residues: CSVSILTGQTEAFF. CDR3 coding DNA: TGCAGCGTTTCGATCCTTACAGGGCAAACTGAAGCTTTCTTT.

This clonotype was recorded a few times. This chain links TRBV6-1 with TRBJ1-4; no clear D gene. The V end lost 6 bases, the J end lost 0 bases, and 11 bases lay between the germline ends. Germline lookup yields CDR1 MNHNS and CDR2 SASEGT. CDR3 length: 15 amino acids. The CDR3 DNA sequence: TGTGCCAGCAGGGGCGGCTCCACAACTAATGAAAAACTGTTTTTT. Amino acid sequence: CASRGGSTTNEKLFF.

A note on this clonotype: A much larger clone differs from this one at a single base, so this may be a read error. V gene TRBV9 combines with J gene TRBJ2-1; TRBD1 matches at 7 bases. The CDR3 is 15 amino acids. CDR1 SGDLS and CDR2 YYNGEE come from the germline V gene. The CDR3 nucleotides read TGTGCCAGCAGCGTAGATGGACAGGAGTACAATGTGCAGTTCTTC. Translated, it gives CASSVDGQEYNVQFF.

V gene TRBV5-1 combines with J gene TRBJ2-7; possibly TRBD1 for D (5 bases). The CDR3 spans 15 residues. V was shortened by 2 bases and J by 0 bases, with 12 bases between the two germline ends. Per the germline V gene, CDR1 is SGHRS and CDR2 is YFSETQ. CDR3 sequence: CASSFGQGTSYEQYF. In nucleotides, the CDR3 is TGCGCCAGCAGCTTCGGGCAGGGCACCTCCTACGAGCAGTACTTC.

There are many counts of this clonotype. The chain carries TRBV10-2 and TRBJ2-1; tentatively, D is TRBD2 (6 bases). V was clipped by 3 bases and J by 3 bases, with 6 bases between them. CDR1 and CDR2 from the germline V gene are WSHSY and SAAADI. The CDR3 runs to 13 residues. The CDR3 is CASSDGSYNEQFF. Written as DNA, the CDR3 is TGCGCCAGCAGTGACGGGAGCTACAATGAGCAGTTCTTC.